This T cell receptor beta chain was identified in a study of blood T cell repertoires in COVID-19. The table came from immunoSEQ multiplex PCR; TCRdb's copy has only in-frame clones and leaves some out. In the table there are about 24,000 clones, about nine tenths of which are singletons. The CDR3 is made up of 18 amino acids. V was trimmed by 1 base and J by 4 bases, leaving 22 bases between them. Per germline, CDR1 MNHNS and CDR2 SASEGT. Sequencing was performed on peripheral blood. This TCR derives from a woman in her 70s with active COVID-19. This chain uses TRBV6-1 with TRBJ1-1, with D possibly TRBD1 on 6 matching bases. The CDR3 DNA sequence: TGTGCCAGCAGTGAAGGGGGACAAGGGCTCCCTATAACCACTGAAGCTTTCTTT. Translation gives CASSEGGQGLPITTEAFF.